A single sample is the source of the 27 T cell receptor beta chains below, sequenced in a study of blood T cell repertoires in COVID-19. TCRdb's copy holds only in-frame clones and misses some; the assay was immunoSEQ multiplex PCR. The sample has around 250,000 clones; roughly 90% are singletons. The material sequenced was peripheral blood. The receptor set was obtained from a young woman with active or convalescent COVID-19.

The chain links TRBV11-2 to TRBJ1-4; 7 positions match TRBD1. V was pared by 5 bases and J by 7 bases, with 10 bases of the junction left unmatched. CDR1 is SGHAT and CDR2 is FQNNGV in the germline V gene. The CDR3 runs to 15 residues. The CDR3 loop reads CASSGKGAMGEKLFF. CDR3 coding DNA: TGTGCCAGCAGCGGCAAGGGGGCAATGGGTGAAAAACTGTTTTTT.

This chain connects TRBV5-4 to TRBJ1-6, with 9 bases identical to TRBD1. The germline CDR1 and CDR2 sequences are SGHNT and YYREEE (reference sequence). The CDR3 is 15 amino acids. J lost 7 bases, V lost 2 bases, and 4 bases had no gene match. CDR3 in DNA: TGTGCCAGCAGCTTTCCGGGACAGGGAAATTCACCCCTCCACTTT. It translates to CASSFPGQGNSPLHF. The full variable domain, rest sourced from reference TRBV5-4 and TRBJ1-6, is ETGVTQSPTHLIKTRGQQVTLRCSSQSGHNTVSWYQQALGQGPQFIFQYYREEENGRGNFPPRFSGLQFPNYSSELNVNALELDDSALYLCASSFPGQGNSPLHFGNGTRLTVT.

The V call is TRBV11-2, the J call TRBJ2-1; 9 bases align to TRBD1. V gave up 0 bases and J gave up 7 bases; unmatched junction bases: 7. The CDR3 is 16 amino acids. Germline assignment: CDR1 SGHAT and CDR2 FQNNGV. The CDR3 loop is CASSLDWGTGSNEQFF. DNA for the CDR3: TGTGCCAGCAGCTTAGATTGGGGGACAGGGTCAAATGAGCAGTTCTTC.

The chain links TRBV7-2 to TRBJ2-7; 8 bases agree with TRBD1. Germline assignment: CDR1 SGHTA and CDR2 FQGNSA. Trimming cost V 6 bases and J 4 bases; bases outside gene matches: 5. This CDR3 spans 13 amino acids. The CDR3 region has the DNA TGTGCCAGCAGACCGACAGGGGATTACGAGCAGTACTTC. Translating it yields CASRPTGDYEQYF.

This sequence joins TRBV3-1 (or the pseudogene TRBV3-2) and TRBJ2-5; D is unresolved. The CDR3 loop spans 14 amino acids. Trimming pared 4 bases from V and 1 base from J, leaving 10 bases between. The germline CDR1 and CDR2 sequences are LGHDT and YNNKEL (reference sequence). The CDR3 DNA reads TGTGCCAGCAGCCCCGTCCCCCTCCAAGAGACCCAGTACTTC. It yields the protein CASSPVPLQETQYF.

This clone showed up just a few times. The chain uses TRBV28 and TRBJ1-2, with TRBD1 matching 8 bases. Germline lookup yields CDR1 MDHEN and CDR2 SYDVKM. Trimming took 5 bases from V and 7 from J; bases not matched to a gene: 6. The CDR3 is made up of 13 amino acids. CDR3 nucleotides: TGTGCCAGCAGTCGGACAGGGTACGGTGGCTACACCTTC. Translating it yields CASSRTGYGGYTF.

This clone was seen many times. The CDR3 spells CASSQDDYQETQYF. The CDR3 DNA reads TGTGCCAGCAGCCAAGATGACTACCAAGAGACCCAGTACTTC. The V gene is TRBV3-1 (or the pseudogene TRBV3-2), the J gene TRBJ2-5; no clear D. Trimming removed 0 bases from V and 0 bases from J, with 5 bases in between. CDR1 and CDR2 (germline): LGHDT, YNNKEL (reference sequence). The CDR3 sequence is 14 residues long.

Only one count was recorded for this clone. The chain links TRBV6-2 or TRBV6-3 to TRBJ1-5; D perhaps matches TRBD1 (5 bases). The CDR3 runs 16 residues. V lost 2 bases and J 3 bases, leaving 14 bases between the germline ends. The germline V gene has CDR1 MNHEY and CDR2 SVGEGT. The CDR3 loop reads CASSYPGAGSNQPQHF. DNA of the CDR3: TGTGCCAGCAGTTACCCTGGGGCAGGTTCCAATCAGCCCCAGCATTTT.

The chain combines TRBV7-6 with TRBJ2-5; 7 bases map to TRBD2. Germline CDR1 is SGHVS and CDR2 is FNYEAQ. The CDR3 is 15 amino acids. Germline trimming cut 5 bases from V and 3 bases from J; bases unmatched to any gene: 9. CDR3 sequence (DNA): TGTGCCAGCAGCGACCCACCCAGCGGGGAAGAGACCCAGTACTTC. Its protein product is CASSDPPSGEETQYF.

V usage is TRBV29-1 and J usage is TRBJ1-2, with 8 bases matching TRBD1. The CDR3 loop spans 12 amino acids. Per the germline V gene, CDR1 is SQVTM and CDR2 is ANQGSEA. V shed 7 bases, J shed 1 base, and the junction held 2 bases outside the gene matches. CDR3 sequence: CSATGVNYGYTF. The DNA of the CDR3 is TGCAGCGCGACAGGGGTTAACTATGGCTACACCTTC.

The chain recombines TRBV7-9 with TRBJ1-1; 9 bases align to TRBD1. V trimming: 7 bases; J trimming: 6 bases; junction bases outside the gene matches: 9. Germline V gene data show CDR1 as SEHNR and CDR2 as FQNEAQ (reference sequence). The CDR3 sequence is 14 residues long. The CDR3 region is CASKEGQGMSEAFF. The CDR3 DNA sequence: TGTGCCAGCAAGGAGGGACAGGGAATGTCTGAAGCTTTCTTT.

The rearrangement uses TRBV14 and TRBJ2-5, with TRBD2 matching over 8 bases. From germline, CDR1 is SGHDN and CDR2 FVKESK. The ends lost 3 bases at V and 5 bases at J; junction bases unmatched: 5. The CDR3 totals 14 residues. The CDR3 coding sequence is TGTGCCAGCAGCCAGTCCCCGGGAGGGGAGACCCAGTACTTC. The encoded protein is CASSQSPGGETQYF. The full variable domain, in which reference TRBV14 and TRBJ2-5 provide the parts outside the CDR3, is EAGVTQFPSHSVIEKGQTVTLRCDPISGHDNLYWYRRVMGKEIKFLLHFVKESKQDESGMPNNRFLAERTGGTYSTLKVQPAELEDSGVYFCASSQSPGGETQYFGPGTRLLVL.

The CDR3 sequence: CASSQEGLHQETQYF. The CDR3 bases are TGTGCCAGCAGCCAGGAGGGACTACACCAAGAGACCCAGTACTTC. The chain employs TRBV14 and TRBJ2-5; TRBD2 aligns across 7 bases. CDR3 length: 15 amino acids. V lost 3 bases to trimming and J lost 0 bases; unmatched junction nucleotides: 4. Germline V gene sequence: CDR1 SGHDN, CDR2 FVKESK.

The V call is TRBV28, the J call TRBJ2-5, with 15 positions matching TRBD2. The CDR3 runs to 16 residues. With 5 bases clipped from V and 5 bases from J, the junction kept 6 bases outside the gene matches. CDR1 MDHEN and CDR2 SYDVKM come from the germline V gene. As DNA, the CDR3 is TGTGCCAGCAGTAGGACTAGCGGGGGGGCCAGGGAGACCCAGTACTTC. It yields the protein CASSRTSGGARETQYF.

This rearrangement joins TRBV3-1 (or the pseudogene TRBV3-2) to TRBJ1-2, with D possibly being TRBD1 (6 bases). The CDR3 runs to 13 residues. Trimming removed 3 bases at V and 3 bases at J, with 8 bases between. Germline V CDR1 and CDR2: LGHDT, YNNKEL (reference sequence). The CDR3 DNA reads as TGTGCCAGCAGCCATCGGACAGACTATGGCTACACCTTC. This translates into CASSHRTDYGYTF.

V is TRBV18 and J is TRBJ1-1; possibly TRBD1 for D (6 bases). V was shortened by 3 bases and J by 4 bases, with 21 bases between the two germline ends. Germline CDR1 is KGHSH and CDR2 is LQKENI. The CDR3 extends over 17 amino acids. In nucleotides, the CDR3 is TGTGCCAGCTCACCCCTCGGGGGGCCCTCTGGCCCCACTGAAGCTTTCTTT. This codes for CASSPLGGPSGPTEAFF.

The chain is built from TRBV4-1 and TRBJ2-1, with TRBD2 as a possible D gene (6 bases). Between the trimmed V and J ends, which lost 0 bases and 2 bases, there was a span of 14 bases. CDR1 MGHRA and CDR2 YSYEKL come from the germline V gene. This CDR3 contains 17 residues. CDR3 residues: CASSQDLSSGPYNEQFF. Here the CDR3 DNA reads TGCGCCAGCAGCCAAGATCTTAGTAGCGGACCCTACAATGAGCAGTTCTTC.

The chain carries TRBV27 and TRBJ2-1; unclear D gene. The CDR3 has 11 amino acids. Germline V gene sequence: CDR1 MNHEY, CDR2 SMNVEV (reference sequence). V lost 6 bases and J lost 3, with 3 bases in between. DNA of the CDR3: TGTGCCAGCAGCAACTACAATGAGCAGTTCTTC. Translating it yields CASSNYNEQFF.

The gene calls are TRBV27 and TRBJ1-4, with D possibly matching TRBD1 (6 bases). Germline V gene lookup returns CDR1 MNHEY and CDR2 SMNVEV (reference sequence). CDR3 size: 15 residues. V lost 0 bases and J lost 8, with 13 bases in between. CDR3 region: CASSLSYREGEKLFF. DNA of the CDR3: TGTGCCAGCAGTTTATCGTACAGGGAAGGCGAAAAACTGTTTTTT.

The chain recombines TRBV6-5 with TRBJ1-6; 7 bases are a match to TRBD1. The CDR3 is made up of 14 amino acids. The germline V gene encodes CDR1 MNHEY and CDR2 SVGAGI. V was clipped by 6 bases and J by 5 bases; unmatched bases: 4. CDR3 sequence reads: CASRWDSDNSPLHF. For the CDR3, the DNA is TGTGCCAGCAGGTGGGACAGCGATAATTCACCCCTCCACTTT.

The genes are TRBV2 and TRBJ1-4; no reliable D call. The CDR3 totals 13 residues. Germline lookup yields CDR1 SNHLY and CDR2 FYNNEI. The V gene lost 6 bases and the J gene lost 0 bases, with 5 bases spanning the gap. CDR3 amino acids: CASRSATNEKLFF. The CDR3 DNA follows: TGTGCCAGCAGGTCTGCAACTAATGAAAAACTGTTTTTT.

This sequence joins TRBV19 and TRBJ1-5, with a possible D match to TRBD1 (6 bases). V was clipped by 11 bases and J by 3 bases, with 14 bases between them. The CDR3 spans 13 residues. CDR1 is LNHDA, CDR2 SQIVND, per germline (reference sequence). CDR3 protein: CAGGGGNNQPQHF. In nucleotides, the CDR3 is TGTGCCGGAGGGGGGGGCAACAATCAGCCCCAGCATTTT.

The chain employs TRBV24-1 and TRBJ2-3; 9 nucleotides match TRBD1. The CDR3 contains 14 residues. With 8 bases clipped from V and 5 bases from J, the junction kept 7 bases outside the gene matches. The germline V gene encodes CDR1 KGHDR and CDR2 SFDVKD. CDR3 bases: TGTGCCACCACGGACAGGGGAGCCGGAGATACGCAGTATTTT. Protein product: CATTDRGAGDTQYF.

The rearrangement links TRBV6-6 to TRBJ1-4; D unclear. V lost 6 bases, J lost 8 bases, and 13 bases lay in between. Per germline, CDR1 MNHNY and CDR2 SVGAGI (reference sequence). The CDR3 totals 13 residues. The CDR3 bases are TGTGCCAGCAGAGCCCTTAGATGGGAAAAACTGTTTTTT. Its protein product is CASRALRWEKLFF.

This chain links TRBV29-1 with TRBJ1-1; 7 bases align to TRBD1. The CDR3 runs to 15 residues. Germline V gene sequence: CDR1 SQVTM, CDR2 ANQGSEA. Losses at the gene ends were 7 bases for V and 8 bases for J; bases not matched to a gene: 19. CDR3 coding DNA: TGCAGCGCAAAGACGAAGACAGGGCAATTGGGGGAAGCTTTCTTT. Translated, it gives CSAKTKTGQLGEAFF.

This clone was seen just once. The rearrangement uses TRBV7-2 and TRBJ2-7, with a possible D match to TRBD1 (5 bases). The V gene's germline CDR1 is SGHTA and CDR2 FQGNSA. Trimming stripped 3 bases from V and 4 bases from J, with 10 bases between. The CDR3 has 13 amino acids. The CDR3 region is CASSLGLYYEQYF. The CDR3, as DNA: TGTGCCAGCAGCTTGGGGCTGTATTACGAGCAGTACTTC.

This chain uses TRBV5-4 with TRBJ2-3; TRBD1 might be the D (7 bases). Germline V gene data show CDR1 as SGHNT and CDR2 as YYREEE (reference sequence). The V end lost 5 bases, the J end lost 2 bases, and 15 bases lay between the germline ends. This CDR3 is built from 15 residues. In DNA form, the CDR3 reads TGTGCCAGCAGAATCCAGGGGGGACACACAGATACGCAGTATTTT. This sequence encodes CASRIQGGHTDTQYF.